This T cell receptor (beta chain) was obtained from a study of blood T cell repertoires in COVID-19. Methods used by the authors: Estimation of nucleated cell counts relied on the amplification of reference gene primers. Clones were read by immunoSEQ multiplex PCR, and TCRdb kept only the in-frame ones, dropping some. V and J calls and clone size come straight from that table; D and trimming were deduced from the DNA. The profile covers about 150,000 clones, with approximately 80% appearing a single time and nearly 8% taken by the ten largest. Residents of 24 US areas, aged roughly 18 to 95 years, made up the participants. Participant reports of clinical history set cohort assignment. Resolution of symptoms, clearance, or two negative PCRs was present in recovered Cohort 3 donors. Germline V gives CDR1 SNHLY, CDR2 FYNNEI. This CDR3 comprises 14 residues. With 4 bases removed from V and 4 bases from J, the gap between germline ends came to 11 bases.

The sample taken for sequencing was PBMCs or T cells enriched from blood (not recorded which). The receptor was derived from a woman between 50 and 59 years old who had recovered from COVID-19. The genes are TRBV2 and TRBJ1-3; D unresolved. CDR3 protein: CASSVGGVGNTIYF. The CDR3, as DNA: TGTGCCAGCAGTGTAGGCGGAGTAGGAAACACCATATATTTT.